This T cell receptor beta chain comes out of a study of early T cells in non-severe SARS-CoV-2 infection. The CDR3 covers 16 residues. CDR1 is SGHRS, CDR2 YFSETQ, per germline. V was clipped by 8 bases and J by 0 bases, with 18 bases between them. TCRdb ran MiXCR on the 5' RACE reads and lists one entry per CDR3 protein. The sample holds approximately 69,000 distinct CDR3 sequences, roughly an eighth seen once. This clonotype turned up a few times. This clonotype originated in an adult who was a healthcare worker with PCR-confirmed SARS-CoV-2 infection or an uninfected control (not recorded which). The starting material was whole blood, obtained at baseline. The chain employs TRBV5-1 and TRBJ1-3; the D is unclear. The CDR3 DNA follows: TGCGCCAGTTCCACTCAAGGAGGACTCTCTGGAAACACCATATATTTT. Its protein is CASSTQGGLSGNTIYF. Full variable domain (missing parts from reference TRBV5-1 and TRBJ1-3): KAGVTQTPRYLIKTRGQQVTLSCSPISGHRSVSWYQQTPGQGLQFLFEYFSETQRNKGNFPGRFSGRQFSNSRSEMNVSTLELGDSALYLCASSTQGGLSGNTIYFGEGSWLTVV.